A selection of T cell receptor beta chains follows, all from one sample in a study of low-dose radiotherapy and immunotherapy resistance in tumors. Each CDR3 protein gets one entry after TCRdb re-called the reads with MiXCR. The sample consists of approximately 91,000 distinct CDR3 sequences, 20% to 25% of them appearing once. The starting material was PBMCs, obtained after low-dose radiotherapy plus immunotherapy. These receptors all stem from a female donor with ovarian cancer. The CDR3 runs from the conserved cysteine through the conserved F or W. A D gene is named only where the DNA matches it firmly. A clone size is listed for some rows: how often the clone was seen (once, few, many), or a class if it is expanded.

J gene	clone size	V gene	D gene	CDR3 DNA	CDR3 protein
TRBJ2-1	many	TRBV7-9	NA	TGTGCCAGCAGCTTGGCGGGAAGCTCCTACAATGAGCAGTTCTTC	CASSLAGSSYNEQFF
TRBJ1-4	NA	TRBV29-1	NA	TGCAGCGTTGAAGAGGGCGACGAAAAACTGTTTTTT	CSVEEGDEKLFF
TRBJ2-1	many	TRBV5-7	NA	TGTGCCAGCAGCTTCCTGGGGCAAGGCTCCTACAATGAGCAGTTCTTC	CASSFLGQGSYNEQFF
TRBJ2-7	many	TRBV5-6	TRBD1	TGTGCCAGCAGCCCTTCCGGGACAGGGCCTTCAAGCTCCTACGAGCAGTACTTC	CASSPSGTGPSSSYEQYF
TRBJ2-1	many	TRBV3-1	TRBD2	TGTGCCAGCAGCCAAGACTGGGGGGGTCACAATGAGCAGTTCTTC	CASSQDWGGHNEQFF
TRBJ2-1	many	TRBV11-3	TRBD2	TGTGCCAGCAGCGCCCGACTAGCGGACAATGAGCAGTTCTTC	CASSARLADNEQFF
TRBJ1-5	many	TRBV20-1	NA	TGCAGTGCTTCCCCGGGCCACAGGGCTCAGCCCCAGCATTTT	CSASPGHRAQPQHF
TRBJ1-1	many	TRBV6-2/TRBV6-3	NA	TGTGCCAGCAGTTACGCAGGATCGAACACTGAAGCTTTCTTT	CASSYAGSNTEAFF
TRBJ2-1	NA	TRBV21-1	NA	TGTGCCAGCAGCAAAGGGGGAGACACCTACAATGAGCAGTTCTTC	CASSKGGDTYNEQFF
TRBJ1-4	many	TRBV6-2/TRBV6-3	NA	TGTGCCAGCAACCGCCGCAGGGAGACTAATGAAAAACTGTTTTTT	CASNRRRETNEKLFF
TRBJ1-2	many	TRBV4-2	TRBD1	TGTGCCAGCAGCCAACCAGACAGGGAGCATGGCTACACCTTC	CASSQPDREHGYTF
TRBJ2-3	NA	TRBV27	TRBD2	TGTGCCAGCAGTCTAACCCGGGTCGCGGGAGGATCAGCAGATACGCAGTATTTT	CASSLTRVAGGSADTQYF
TRBJ2-2	many	TRBV2	TRBD1	TGTGCCAGCAGCGGGACAGCTACCGGGGAGCTGTTTTTT	CASSGTATGELFF
TRBJ2-2	many	TRBV12-3/TRBV12-4	TRBD2	TGTGCCAGCAGTCGCTACGGGGGGACCACCGGGGAGCTGTTTTTT	CASSRYGGTTGELFF
TRBJ2-2	NA	TRBV6-6	NA	NA	CASSPTGSGELFFFF
TRBJ2-5	many	TRBV20-1	NA	TGCAGTGCTAGAGTCAGGGCCCAAGAGACCCAGTACTTC	CSARVRAQETQYF
TRBJ2-1	many	TRBV19	TRBD2	TGTGCCAGTAGTGTACTAGCGGGGTCATACAATGAGCAGTTCTTC	CASSVLAGSYNEQFF
TRBJ2-5	many	TRBV5-1	NA	TGCGCCAGCAGCTTGGATCTTCCAGGGAAGGGAGAGACCCAGTACTTC	CASSLDLPGKGETQYF
TRBJ1-1	few	TRBV20-1	NA	TGCAGTGCTAGGGAACAAAGGATGAACACTGAAGCTTTCTTT	CSAREQRMNTEAFF
TRBJ2-1	many	TRBV7-9	NA	TGTGCCAGCAGCCAAATCCCTTACGAGCAGTTCTTC	CASSQIPYEQFF
TRBJ2-1	many	TRBV7-2	TRBD2	TGTGCCAGCAGCTCCGTGGGGACTAGCTCCTACAATGAGCAGTTCTTC	CASSSVGTSSYNEQFF
TRBJ2-1	many	TRBV6-6	NA	TGTGCCAGCGAGCCCGGACTAATCACCTACAATGAGCAGTTCTTC	CASEPGLITYNEQFF
TRBJ2-2	many	TRBV11-2	TRBD1	TGTGCCAGCAGCTTAGCCTTGGACAGGGGTCGTACCACCGGGGAGCTGTTTTTT	CASSLALDRGRTTGELFF
TRBJ2-5	many	TRBV6-2/TRBV6-3	NA	TGTGCCAGCACCCGCACGATATTGGAAGGGGAGACCCAGTACTTC	CASTRTILEGETQYF
TRBJ2-5	many	TRBV21-1	NA	TGTGCCAGCAGCAAAGAAAAGCGGGAGGGTATGGAGACCCAGTACTTC	CASSKEKREGMETQYF
TRBJ1-5	NA	TRBV4-3	TRBD1	TGCGCCAGCAGTCCGGGGCCGGACAGGGGCAATCAGCCCCAGCATTTT	CASSPGPDRGNQPQHF
TRBJ1-2	many	TRBV6-2/TRBV6-3	NA	TGTGCCAGCAGTTACTCGTTAGGGAGCTACACCTTC	CASSYSLGSYTF
TRBJ2-3	many	TRBV18	NA	TGTGCCAGCTCCGTAGCGGCTAGCACAGATACGCAGTATTTT	CASSVAASTDTQYF
TRBJ2-2	few	TRBV20-1	TRBD1	TGCAGTGCTAGTCTGACAGGGGGTAGGACTGGGGAGCTGTTTTTT	CSASLTGGRTGELFF
TRBJ2-7	many	TRBV5-6	NA	TGTGCCAGCAGCTTAAGGGGTCGCATGATACGGGAGCAGTACTTC	CASSLRGRMIREQYF
TRBJ1-1	many	TRBV6-1	NA	TGTGCCAGCATATCGGCAGGGCGAACTGAAGCTTTCTTT	CASISAGRTEAFF
TRBJ2-5	many	TRBV10-3	NA	TGTGCCATCAGTGAGTCGGGCTTAGCTCAAGAGACCCAGTACTTC	CAISESGLAQETQYF
TRBJ2-7	NA	TRBV5-6	NA	TGTGCCAGCAGCCGCGGGACAGACGAGCAGTACTTC	CASSRGTDEQYF
TRBJ2-1	many	TRBV25-1	TRBD2	TGTGCCAGCAGTAAACTAGCGGGAGTCTACAATGAGCAGTTCTTC	CASSKLAGVYNEQFF
TRBJ2-7	NA	TRBV6-2/TRBV6-3	NA	TGTGCCAGCAGTAAGATACAGCGCTCCTACGAGCAGTACTTC	CASSKIQRSYEQYF
TRBJ2-3	many	TRBV27	NA	TGTGCCAGCAGTTTAATAGGGGGGGCCTCAGATACGCAGTATTTT	CASSLIGGASDTQYF
TRBJ1-3	many	TRBV20-1	NA	TGCAGTGCTAGAGACAGGCGGGGATCTGGAAACACCATATATTTT	CSARDRRGSGNTIYF
TRBJ1-3	many	TRBV29-1	NA	TGCAGCGTCGGGGCAGGGACTGTCTCTGGAAACACCATATATTTT	CSVGAGTVSGNTIYF
TRBJ2-1	many	TRBV28	TRBD1	TGTGCCAGCAACTTAAGAACAGGGGAGATTGAGTCCTACAATGAGCAGTTCTTC	CASNLRTGEIESYNEQFF
TRBJ2-1	many	TRBV6-2/TRBV6-3	NA	TGTGCCAGCAGTCCCCCGGGTGGGTCCTACAATGAGCAGTTCTTC	CASSPPGGSYNEQFF
TRBJ2-5	NA	TRBV20-1	NA	TGCAGTGCCTTAGCAGCCCAAGAGACCCAGAACTTC	CSALAAQETQNF
TRBJ1-5	many	TRBV30	NA	TGTGCCTGGACTCAGGGATTAAATCAGCCCCAGCATTTT	CAWTQGLNQPQHF
TRBJ2-1	many	TRBV15	TRBD1	TGTGCCACCAGCCGGGACAGGGGCCACAATGAGCAGTTCTTC	CATSRDRGHNEQFF
TRBJ2-1	many	TRBV6-2/TRBV6-3	NA	TGTGCCAGCAGCCCGGACAGCGAGCAGTTCTTC	CASSPDSEQFF
TRBJ2-5	few	TRBV29-1	NA	TGCAGCGTTGTTGCAGGGGAAGAGACCCAGTACTTC	CSVVAGEETQYF
TRBJ1-1	many	TRBV30	NA	TGTGCCTGGAGTAGGGCCAGCTTGAACACTGAAGCTTTCTTT	CAWSRASLNTEAFF
TRBJ2-5	NA	TRBV5-4	NA	TGTGCCAGCAGCTTGGATAGGGGAGTCGGAGAGACCCAGTACTTC	CASSLDRGVGETQYF
TRBJ2-6	many	TRBV23-1	NA	TGCGCCAGCAGTCAATCATCCCCGGGGGCAGGGCAACTCTCTGGGGCCAACGTCCTGACTTTC	CASSQSSPGAGQLSGANVLTF